This T cell receptor (gamma chain) was recorded in a study of Vδ1+ human thymocytes (dated 2018 in TCRdb). For context, the study as a whole: As a data resource, the study described the mRNA-level TRG and TRD CDR3 repertoires of highly purified Vdelta1+ thymocytes obtained from young children. The multiplex-based CDR3 amplicon strategy had previously been validated against 5'RACE-based CDR3 amplicon generation methods.

General conclusions and limits of the study: Despite high sort purity, 20% to 25% of thymic TRD sequences were Vdelta2 (and few Vdelta3), unlike peripheral blood Vdelta1+ controls. Thymic TRG and TRD repertoires appeared highly polyclonal with Gaussian CDR3 length distributions, unlike oligoclonal peripheral blood repertoires. Donors did not cluster by age or sex, so the analyses were not stratified by age or sex. Many TRG clonotypes were shared between donors (up to about 7x10^3), whereas TRD repertoires were essentially private (max about 120 shared). Because unexpected Vdelta2 sequences could lead to misinterpretation of bulk repertoire data, the authors recommended using highly purified populations and validating at the single-cell level.

RNA was extracted with the RNeasy mini kit and reverse transcribed using Superscript III. Multiplex PCR was used to generate CDR3 amplicons, with pooled V-gene forward primers and a constant-region reverse primer carrying Illumina adaptor overhangs. After gel purification, amplicons were indexed with Nextera index primers over roughly 8 extra PCR cycles and were then purified with AMPure XP beads. Sequencing of the libraries was done on an Illumina MiSeq using paired-end 250 bp reads, dual indexing and a roughly 20% PhiX spike-in. As for the original processing: FastQC was used to check read quality, and ea-utils fastq-join was used to merge TRG read pairs. IMGT/HighV-QUEST was used to annotate the sequences, only productive sequences with an unambiguous V-gene assignment were kept, and clonotypes were defined as sequences sharing an identical CDR3 sequence. For downstream analysis, VDJtools 1.1.1, tcR 2.2.3, Treemap and vegan Shannon diversity in R 3.4.4 were used. TCRdb reran clone calling on the public reads with CATT; rows sharing one DNA sequence were then combined. TCRdb's processing, not the authors', yielded these V and J calls. Within this sample are tens of thousands of gamma-chain clones, with roughly 21% of them counted one time only. The ten largest clones add up to around 1.9% of the sample.

As to this clone: Its antigen target is currently unknown. No base qualities exist here, and no much larger clone lies one base off it.

Thymic samples were depleted of alphabeta T cells, then CD3+ TCRVdelta1+ TCRVdelta2- thymocytes were FACS-sorted. A purity of roughly 97% to 99.6% was achieved for sorted Vdelta1+ thymocytes. The thymic specimens were obtained from roughly 8 paediatric patients, aged roughly 5 days to 17 months, who were having corrective cardiac surgery. Thymic tissue was dispersed and mononuclear cells isolated on a Histopaque-1077 density gradient. The staining antibodies were anti-TCRVdelta1 clone TS8.2, anti-TCRVdelta2 clone B6, anti-CD3 clone HIT3a and anti-TCRalphabeta clone IP26. The CDR3 runs 12 residues from the cysteine to the phenylalanine. The sequence is cut down to CDR3 DNA, 36 bases in frame from base 1. Trimming removed 5 bases from V and 6 bases from J; the gene matches leave 7 bases unexplained. CDR1 and CDR2, per the germline V gene (reference sequence), are GITISATS and ISYDGTV.

The sample taken for sequencing was Vdelta1+ gamma-delta thymocytes from the thymus. The cell subset or site label, as the study defines it: FACS-sorted CD3+ TCRalphabeta- TCRVdelta1+ TCRVdelta2- thymocytes. The receptor's source is a girl under three years old who had congenital heart surgery. This sequence uses TRGV9 and TRGJ1 or TRGJ2. The nucleotides are TGTGCCTTGTGGGCTCGGGGTTATAAGAAACTCTTT. This is translated as CALWARGYKKLF.